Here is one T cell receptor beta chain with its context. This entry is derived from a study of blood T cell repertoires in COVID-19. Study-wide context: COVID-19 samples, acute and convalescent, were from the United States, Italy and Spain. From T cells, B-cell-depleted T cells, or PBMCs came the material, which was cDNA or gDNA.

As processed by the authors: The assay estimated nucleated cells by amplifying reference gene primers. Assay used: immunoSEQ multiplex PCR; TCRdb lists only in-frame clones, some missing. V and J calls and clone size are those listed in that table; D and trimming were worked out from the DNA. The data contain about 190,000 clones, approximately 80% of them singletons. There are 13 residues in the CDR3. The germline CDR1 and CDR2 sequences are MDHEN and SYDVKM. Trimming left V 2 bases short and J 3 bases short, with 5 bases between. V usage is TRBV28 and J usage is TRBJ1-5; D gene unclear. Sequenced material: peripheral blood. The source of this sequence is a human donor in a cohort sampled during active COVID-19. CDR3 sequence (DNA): TGTGCCAGCAGTTTACAGAACAATCAGCCCCAGCATTTT. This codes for CASSLQNNQPQHF.